These 11 T cell receptor beta chains originate from one sample sequenced in a study of Ad26.COV2.S vaccination and SARS-CoV-2 variants. Indicated treatment: about 20 received Ad26.COV2.S at low or high dose, single or two shots; roughly five received placebo; per-sample allocation not given. Specimens were obtained on day 63 following the first vaccine or placebo injection. The repertoire was sequenced with immunoSEQ multiplex PCR; TCRdb's copy has only in-frame clones and lacks some. The sample yields about 390,000 clones, about 92% seen once. The specimen was peripheral blood, collected in a trial of Ad26.COV2.S vaccine versus placebo. These TCRs come from a person between 18 and 60 years old who received the Ad26.COV2.S COVID-19 vaccine or a placebo.

With respect to this clone: The same CDR3 arises from other DNA sequences in this sample as well. As DNA, the CDR3 is TGCGCCAGCAGCACCGGGACAGGGTTGTACGAGCAGTACTTC. Translation gives CASSTGTGLYEQYF. This chain links TRBV5-1 with TRBJ2-7; 9 bases match TRBD1. Per germline, CDR1 SGHRS and CDR2 YFSETQ. The CDR3 sequence is 14 residues long. The V and J ends lost 4 bases and 4 bases, in that order; junction bases with no gene match: 6.

This chain links TRBV23-1 with TRBJ1-3; a weak D match, TRBD1 (6 bases). TRBV23-1 is annotated as an ORF whose role is uncertain. V was shortened by 3 bases and J by 2 bases, with 14 bases between the two germline ends. The CDR3 sequence is 16 residues long. The CDR3, as DNA: TGCGCCAGCAGTCAGCGATTACAGGGCGCTGGAAACACCATATATTTT. It translates to CASSQRLQGAGNTIYF.

The chain combines TRBV19 with TRBJ2-5, with 8 nucleotides matching TRBD2. Germline-derived CDR1 and CDR2 are LNHDA and SQIVND (reference sequence). V was clipped by 4 bases and J by 7 bases; unmatched bases: 8. The CDR3 has 14 residues. In nucleotides, the CDR3 is TGTGCCAGTAGTACCTCCATCGCGGGGGGGACCCAGTACTTC. This sequence encodes CASSTSIAGGTQYF.

The chain combines TRBV4-3 with TRBJ1-2, with 7 positions matching TRBD1. The CDR3 runs to 13 residues. The germline CDR1 and CDR2 sequences are LGHNA and YSLEER. V dropped 2 bases and J dropped 5; count of bases not matched to a gene: 2. CDR3 nucleotides: TGCGCCAGCAGCCAACACAGGGGTTATGGCTACACCTTC. Its protein is CASSQHRGYGYTF.

The V and J genes are TRBV28 and TRBJ2-7; TRBD1 might be the D (7 bases). The ends were cut back, 5 bases at V and 3 bases at J, with 20 bases in the middle. The germline CDR1 and CDR2 sequences are MDHEN and SYDVKM. The CDR3 has 16 amino acids. The CDR3: CASSGSWQGGNYEQYF. CDR3 DNA sequence: TGTGCCAGCAGTGGCTCGTGGCAGGGGGGAAACTACGAGCAGTACTTC. Full variable domain (remainder filled in from reference TRBV28 and TRBJ2-7): DVKVTQSSRYLVKRTGEKVFLECVQDMDHENMFWYRQDPGLGLRLIYFSYDVKMKEKGDIPEGYSVSREKKERFSLILESASTNQTSMYLCASSGSWQGGNYEQYFGPGTRLTVT.

The J gene is TRBJ1-5, the V gene TRBV12-3 or TRBV12-4; TRBD1 might be the D (5 bases). V was trimmed by 6 bases and J by 1 base, leaving 7 bases between them. This CDR3 has 13 residues. The CDR3 sequence: CASSRVSNQPQHF. The CDR3 nucleotides read TGTGCCAGCAGCAGGGTCAGCAATCAGCCCCAGCATTTT.

V and J are TRBV5-4 and TRBJ2-5; D may be TRBD2 (5 bases). Trimming took off 4 bases at V and 5 bases at J, with 12 bases between the two ends. Germline CDR1 reads SGHNT; CDR2 reads YYREEE (reference sequence). The CDR3 loop spans 13 amino acids. CDR3 nucleotides: TGTGCCAGCAGCCCGTCTGGGGAGGAGACCCAGTACTTC. It translates to CASSPSGEETQYF.

The chain joins TRBV27 to TRBJ1-5; possibly TRBD1 for D (5 bases). The V end was cut by 4 bases, the J end by 5 bases, with 15 bases between. Germline CDR1 is MNHEY and CDR2 is SMNVEV (reference sequence). The CDR3 loop spans 15 amino acids. The CDR3 protein is CASSSRRGVDQPQHF. CDR3 in DNA: TGTGCCAGCAGTTCGAGGAGGGGAGTTGATCAGCCCCAGCATTTT.

A single count supports this clone. This chain joins TRBV27 and TRBJ1-4; TRBD1 is a possible D gene (5 bases). The CDR3 spans 14 residues. Deletions cut 5 bases from V and 7 bases from J, with 14 bases between. The germline V gene has CDR1 MNHEY and CDR2 SMNVEV (reference sequence). The CDR3 reads CASSLWGIGEKLFF. The CDR3 bases are TGTGCCAGCAGTCTTTGGGGGATCGGTGAAAAACTGTTTTTT.

The gene calls are TRBV18 and TRBJ2-7; 8 bases agree with TRBD1. V lost 5 bases to trimming and J lost 0 bases; unmatched junction nucleotides: 9. This CDR3 region has 16 residues. Germline lookup yields CDR1 KGHSH and CDR2 LQKENI. The CDR3 DNA sequence: TGTGCCAGCTCAAAGGGGACAGGATCGAGCTCCTACGAGCAGTACTTC. It codes for CASSKGTGSSSYEQYF.

The chain recombines TRBV10-3 with TRBJ2-3; 11 positions agree with TRBD2. V gave up 4 bases and J gave up 5 bases; unmatched junction bases: 2. The CDR3 spans 14 residues. Germline assignment: CDR1 ENHRY and CDR2 SYGVKD. CDR3 protein: CAISGSGGEDTQYF. The CDR3 DNA sequence: TGTGCCATCAGTGGTAGCGGGGGGGAAGATACGCAGTATTTT.